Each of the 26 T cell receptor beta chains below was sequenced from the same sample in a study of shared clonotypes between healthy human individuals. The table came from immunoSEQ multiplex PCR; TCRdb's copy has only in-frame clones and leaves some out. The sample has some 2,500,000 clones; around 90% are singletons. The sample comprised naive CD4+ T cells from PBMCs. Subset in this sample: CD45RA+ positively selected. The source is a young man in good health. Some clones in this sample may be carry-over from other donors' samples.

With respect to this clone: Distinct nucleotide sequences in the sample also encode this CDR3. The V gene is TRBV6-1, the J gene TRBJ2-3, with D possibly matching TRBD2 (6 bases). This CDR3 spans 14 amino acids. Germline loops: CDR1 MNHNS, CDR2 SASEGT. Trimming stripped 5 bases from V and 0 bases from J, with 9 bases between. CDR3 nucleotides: TGTGCCAGCAGTCCCAGCGGGAGCACAGATACGCAGTATTTT. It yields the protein CASSPSGSTDTQYF.

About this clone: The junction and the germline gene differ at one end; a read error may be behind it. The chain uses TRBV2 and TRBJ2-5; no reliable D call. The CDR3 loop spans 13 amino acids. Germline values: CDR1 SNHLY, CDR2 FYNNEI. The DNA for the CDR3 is TGTGCCAGCAATGAAATCCGGCAAGAGACCCAGTACTTC. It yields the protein CASNEIRQETQYF.

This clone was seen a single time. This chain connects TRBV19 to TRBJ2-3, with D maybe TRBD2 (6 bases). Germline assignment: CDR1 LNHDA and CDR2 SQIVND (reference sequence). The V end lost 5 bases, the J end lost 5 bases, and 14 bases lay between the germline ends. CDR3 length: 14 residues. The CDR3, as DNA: TGTGCCAGTAGTGGCGGGACGAAGGGAGATACGCAGTATTTT. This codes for CASSGGTKGDTQYF.

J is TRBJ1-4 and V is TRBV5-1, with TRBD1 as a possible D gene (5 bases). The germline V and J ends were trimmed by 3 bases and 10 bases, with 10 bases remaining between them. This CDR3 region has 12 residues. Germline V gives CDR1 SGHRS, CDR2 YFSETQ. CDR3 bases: TGCGCCAGCAGCTCTCCAGGGTCAAAACTGTTTTTT. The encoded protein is CASSSPGSKLFF.

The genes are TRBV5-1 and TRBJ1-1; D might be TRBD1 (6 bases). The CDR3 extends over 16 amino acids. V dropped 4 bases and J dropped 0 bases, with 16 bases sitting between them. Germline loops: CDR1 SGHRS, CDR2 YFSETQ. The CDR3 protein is CASSPGVTLMNTEAFF. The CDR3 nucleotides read TGCGCCAGCAGCCCAGGGGTGACCCTGATGAACACTGAAGCTTTCTTT. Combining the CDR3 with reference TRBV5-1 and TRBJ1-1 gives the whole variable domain KAGVTQTPRYLIKTRGQQVTLSCSPISGHRSVSWYQQTPGQGLQFLFEYFSETQRNKGNFPGRFSGRQFSNSRSEMNVSTLELGDSALYLCASSPGVTLMNTEAFFGQGTRLTVV.

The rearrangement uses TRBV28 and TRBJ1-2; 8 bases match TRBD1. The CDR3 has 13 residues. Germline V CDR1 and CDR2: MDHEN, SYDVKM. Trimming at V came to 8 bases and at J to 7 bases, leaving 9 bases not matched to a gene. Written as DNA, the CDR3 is TGTGCCAGCCAGTCCCAGGGGGCGCGTGGCTACACCTTC. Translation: CASQSQGARGYTF.

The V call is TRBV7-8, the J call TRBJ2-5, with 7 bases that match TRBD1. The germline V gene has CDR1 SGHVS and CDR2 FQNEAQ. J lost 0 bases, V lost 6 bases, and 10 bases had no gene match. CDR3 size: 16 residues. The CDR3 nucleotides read TGTGCCAGCAGGCCTCGGCTGACAGGGAACCAAGAGACCCAGTACTTC. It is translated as CASRPRLTGNQETQYF.

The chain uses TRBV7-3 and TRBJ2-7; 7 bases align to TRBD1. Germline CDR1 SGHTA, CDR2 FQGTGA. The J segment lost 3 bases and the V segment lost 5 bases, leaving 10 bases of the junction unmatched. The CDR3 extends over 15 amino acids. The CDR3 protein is CASSAYTGASYEQYF. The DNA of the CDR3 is TGTGCCAGCAGCGCATATACAGGGGCGAGCTACGAGCAGTACTTC.

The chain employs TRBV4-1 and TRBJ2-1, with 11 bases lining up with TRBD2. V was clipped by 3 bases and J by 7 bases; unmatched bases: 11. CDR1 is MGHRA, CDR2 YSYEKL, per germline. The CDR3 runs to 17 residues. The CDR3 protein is CASSHVLLAGEWNEQFF. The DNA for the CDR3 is TGCGCCAGCAGCCATGTCTTACTAGCGGGAGAGTGGAATGAGCAGTTCTTC.

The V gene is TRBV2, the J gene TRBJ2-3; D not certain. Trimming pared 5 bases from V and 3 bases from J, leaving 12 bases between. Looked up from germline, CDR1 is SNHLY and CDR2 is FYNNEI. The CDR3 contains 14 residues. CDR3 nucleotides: TGTGCCAGCAGTAACTCGGTGACTACAGATACGCAGTATTTT. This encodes CASSNSVTTDTQYF.

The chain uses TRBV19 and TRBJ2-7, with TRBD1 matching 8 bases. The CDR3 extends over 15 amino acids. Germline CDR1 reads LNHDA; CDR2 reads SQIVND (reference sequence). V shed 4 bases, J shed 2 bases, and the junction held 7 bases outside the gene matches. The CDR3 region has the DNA TGTGCCAGTAGTAGGACAGGGCCCTCCCCCTACGAGCAGTACTTC. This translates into CASSRTGPSPYEQYF.

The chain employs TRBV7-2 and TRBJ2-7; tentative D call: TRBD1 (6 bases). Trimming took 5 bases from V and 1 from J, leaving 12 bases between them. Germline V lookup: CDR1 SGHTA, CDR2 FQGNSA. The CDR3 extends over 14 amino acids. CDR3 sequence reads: CASSTEQGSYEQYF. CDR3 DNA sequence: TGTGCCAGCAGCACAGAACAGGGTTCCTACGAGCAGTACTTC.

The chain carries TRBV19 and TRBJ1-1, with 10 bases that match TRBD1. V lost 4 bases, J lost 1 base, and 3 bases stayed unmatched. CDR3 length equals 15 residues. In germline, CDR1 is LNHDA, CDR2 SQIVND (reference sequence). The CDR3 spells CASSRQGARNTEAFF. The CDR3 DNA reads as TGTGCCAGTAGTAGACAGGGGGCGCGGAACACTGAAGCTTTCTTT.

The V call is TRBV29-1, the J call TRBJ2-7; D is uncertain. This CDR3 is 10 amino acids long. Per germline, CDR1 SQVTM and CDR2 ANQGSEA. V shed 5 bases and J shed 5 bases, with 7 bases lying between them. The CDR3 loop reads CSVSSNEQYF. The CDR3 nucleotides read TGCAGCGTTAGCTCGAACGAGCAGTACTTC.

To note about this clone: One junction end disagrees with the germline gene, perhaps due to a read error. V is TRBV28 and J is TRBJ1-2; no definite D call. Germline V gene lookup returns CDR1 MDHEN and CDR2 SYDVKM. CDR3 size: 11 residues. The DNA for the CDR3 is TGTGCCAGCAGCCTCGCCGACGGCATATCCTTC. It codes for CASSLADGISF.

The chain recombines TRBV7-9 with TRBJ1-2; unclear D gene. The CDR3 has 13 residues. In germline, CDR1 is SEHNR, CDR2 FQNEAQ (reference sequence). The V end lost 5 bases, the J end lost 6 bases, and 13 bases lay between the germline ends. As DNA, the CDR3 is TGTGCCAGCAGCCCGGGGTTAGGGAATGGCTACACCTTC. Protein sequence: CASSPGLGNGYTF.

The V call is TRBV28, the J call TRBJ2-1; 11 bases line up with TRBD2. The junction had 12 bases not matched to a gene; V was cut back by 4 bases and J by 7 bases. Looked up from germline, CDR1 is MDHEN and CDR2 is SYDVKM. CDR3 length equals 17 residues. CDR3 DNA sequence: TGTGCCAGCAGTTCACAACGTAGCGGGAGGGGGAGTAATGAGCAGTTCTTC. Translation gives CASSSQRSGRGSNEQFF.

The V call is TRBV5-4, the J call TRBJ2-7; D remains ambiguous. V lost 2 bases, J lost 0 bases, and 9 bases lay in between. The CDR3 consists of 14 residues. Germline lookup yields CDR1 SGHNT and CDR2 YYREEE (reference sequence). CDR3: CASSLTVSSYEQYF. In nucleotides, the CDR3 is TGTGCCAGCAGCTTAACTGTGAGCTCCTACGAGCAGTACTTC.

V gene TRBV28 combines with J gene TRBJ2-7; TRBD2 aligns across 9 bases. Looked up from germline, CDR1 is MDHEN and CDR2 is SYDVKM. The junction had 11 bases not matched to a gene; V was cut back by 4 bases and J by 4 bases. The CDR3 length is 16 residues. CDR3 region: CASSSTTSGGLYEQYF. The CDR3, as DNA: TGTGCCAGCAGTTCGACGACTAGCGGAGGTTTGTACGAGCAGTACTTC.

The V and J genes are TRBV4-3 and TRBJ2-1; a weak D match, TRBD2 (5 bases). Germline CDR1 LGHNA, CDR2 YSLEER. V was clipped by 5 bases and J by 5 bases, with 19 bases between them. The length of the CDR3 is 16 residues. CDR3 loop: CASSRSGPSGDNEQFF. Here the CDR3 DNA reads TGCGCCAGCAGCAGAAGCGGTCCCAGCGGCGACAATGAGCAGTTCTTC.

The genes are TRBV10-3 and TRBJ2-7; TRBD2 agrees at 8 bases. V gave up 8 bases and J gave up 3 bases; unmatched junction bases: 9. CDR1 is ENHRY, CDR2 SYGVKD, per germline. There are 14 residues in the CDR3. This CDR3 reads CAIGGAGGDYEQYF. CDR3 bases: TGTGCCATCGGGGGGGCGGGAGGTGACTACGAGCAGTACTTC.

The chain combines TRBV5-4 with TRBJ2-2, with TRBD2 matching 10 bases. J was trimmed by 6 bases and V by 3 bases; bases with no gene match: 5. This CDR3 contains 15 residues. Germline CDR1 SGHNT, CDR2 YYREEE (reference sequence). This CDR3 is CASSSALAGAGELFF. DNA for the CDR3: TGTGCCAGCAGCTCGGCCCTAGCGGGGGCCGGGGAGCTGTTTTTT. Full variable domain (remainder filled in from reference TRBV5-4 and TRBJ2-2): ETGVTQSPTHLIKTRGQQVTLRCSSQSGHNTVSWYQQALGQGPQFIFQYYREEENGRGNFPPRFSGLQFPNYSSELNVNALELDDSALYLCASSSALAGAGELFFGEGSRLTVL.

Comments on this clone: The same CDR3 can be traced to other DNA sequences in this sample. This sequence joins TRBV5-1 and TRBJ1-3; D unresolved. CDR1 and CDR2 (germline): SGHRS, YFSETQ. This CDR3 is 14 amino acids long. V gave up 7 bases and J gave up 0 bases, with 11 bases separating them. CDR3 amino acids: CASRDTSSGNTIYF. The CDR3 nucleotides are TGCGCCAGCCGAGATACAAGCTCTGGAAACACCATATATTTT.

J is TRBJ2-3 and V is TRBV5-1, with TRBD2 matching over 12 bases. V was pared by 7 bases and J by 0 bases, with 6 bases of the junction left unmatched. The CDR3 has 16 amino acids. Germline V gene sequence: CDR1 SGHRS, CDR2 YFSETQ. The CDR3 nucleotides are TGCGCCAGCTCCTGGACTAGCGGGGTTAGCACAGATACGCAGTATTTT. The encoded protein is CASSWTSGVSTDTQYF.

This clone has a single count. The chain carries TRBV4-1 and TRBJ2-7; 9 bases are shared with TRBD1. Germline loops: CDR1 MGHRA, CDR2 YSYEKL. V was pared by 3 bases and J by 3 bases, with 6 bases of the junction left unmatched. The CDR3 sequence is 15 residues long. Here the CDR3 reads CASSQLGQGLYEQYF. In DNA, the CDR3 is TGCGCCAGCAGCCAGCTGGGACAGGGCCTCTACGAGCAGTACTTC.

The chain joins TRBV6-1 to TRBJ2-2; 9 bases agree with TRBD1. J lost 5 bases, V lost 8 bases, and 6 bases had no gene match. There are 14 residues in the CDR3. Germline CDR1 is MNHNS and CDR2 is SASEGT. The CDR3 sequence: CASFLTGGTGELFF. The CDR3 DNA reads TGTGCCAGCTTTTTGACAGGGGGGACCGGGGAGCTGTTTTTT.